This TCR beta chain was sequenced during a study of T-cell reconstitution after alpha-beta-depleted transplantation in children. This clonotype has at least ten counts. Its antigen is undetermined. Unique molecular identifiers featured in how the TCRbeta library was prepared. One entry per CDR3 protein results from TCRdb running MiXCR on the PCR reads. The table has 90,000 to 130,000 distinct CDR3 sequences, approximately 10% seen once. The CDR3 totals 14 residues. Trimming removed 2 bases at V and 3 bases at J, with 14 bases between. Germline CDR1 and CDR2: DFQATT and SNEGSKA (reference sequence). Notes on the study in general: Newly produced T cells mostly provided counts and TCRbeta diversity after one year, as hyperexpanded clones declined. Reportedly, alpha-beta T cells present about two months post-transplant originated from several hundred expanded clones of graft origin.

The chain joins TRBV20-1 to TRBJ2-7; a possible D gene is TRBD2 (6 bases). The source is a boy between 2 and 10 years old with acute lymphoblastic leukemia, due to receive a stem cell transplant. Specimen: PBMCs, collected before TCRalphabeta/CD19-depleted stem cell transplant. In nucleotides, the CDR3 is TGCAGTGCTAGAAACCCGGGACTCGACTACGAGCAGTACTTC. Translated, it gives CSARNPGLDYEQYF.